This TCR beta chain was retrieved from a study of Ad26.COV2.S vaccination and SARS-CoV-2 variants. As for the study in general: Administration of Ad26.COV2.S was intramuscular, either once or twice 56 days apart. Broader study findings: For non-spike TCRs, breadth in vaccine recipients resembled that in placebo recipients.

Regarding this clone: What it binds is unknown.

Stated treatment: 15 to 20 received Ad26.COV2.S at low or high dose, single or two shots; 5 received placebo; per-sample allocation not given. Sampling happened 63 days after the first vaccine or placebo injection. Wuhan-strain SARS-CoV-2 spike was expressed by the Ad26 vector that made up the vaccine. In germline, CDR1 is SGHAT, CDR2 FQNNGV. The CDR3 runs 14 residues. V lost 3 bases, J lost 3 bases, and 11 bases lay in between. Using immunoSEQ multiplex PCR, the repertoire was profiled, and TCRdb retains in-frame clones only, with some absent. The sample lists around 380,000 clones, roughly nine tenths occurring once.

The genes are TRBV11-2 and TRBJ2-5, with D possibly TRBD1 on 7 matching bases. The material sequenced was peripheral blood, taken in a trial of Ad26.COV2.S vaccine versus placebo. The clonotype originates from a person aged 18 to 59 who received the Ad26.COV2.S COVID-19 vaccine or a placebo. The CDR3 loop reads CASSFDREEETQYF. The CDR3 region has the DNA TGTGCCAGCAGCTTCGACAGGGAGGAAGAGACCCAGTACTTC.